This entry concerns a single T cell receptor (beta chain). Each CDR3 protein gets one entry after TCRdb re-called the RACE reads with MiXCR. Among 79,000 or so distinct CDR3 sequences listed, approximately 35% were seen once. These data originate in a study of human T cells and chemical hapten exposure. Specified time point: patch test 1, 2 weeks after DPC sensitization. Treatment specified: therapeutic diphenylcyclopropenone sensitization with weekly scalp DPC. The source is a man aged 35 to 55 with alopecia areata. Some clones in this sample may be carry-over from other donors' samples. Sequenced here: whole blood, sampled in connection with sensitization to the hapten diphenylcyclopropenone (DPC).

The CDR3 is CASSFRGRANTGELFF. CDR3 in DNA: TGTGCCAGCAGTTTCCGCGGGAGGGCGAACACCGGGGAGCTGTTTTTT. This chain joins TRBV12-3 or TRBV12-4 and TRBJ2-2; 9 bases are a match to TRBD2. Germline trimming cut 3 bases from V and 0 bases from J; bases unmatched to any gene: 2. This CDR3 spans 16 amino acids.